This paragraph reports one T cell receptor (beta chain). Its cognate antigen is unknown. Germline-derived CDR1 and CDR2 are SGHAT and FQNNGV. The CDR3 length is 10 residues. Trimming removed 0 bases at V and 8 bases at J, with 0 bases between. This entry belongs to a study of T cells in localized non-small cell lung cancer. Study conclusions and caveats: Adjacent uninvolved lung tissue had the highest T cell clonality, exceeding tumor. Analysis by sequencing included only one tumor region, so heterogeneity remains possible. Adjacent lung had a median about 60 of the 100 largest tumor clones. Density of T cells in blood, when higher, went with longer overall survival.

Repertoires were generated with immunoSEQ multiplex PCR, while TCRdb's copy carries only in-frame clones and drops some. The sample has approximately 83,000 clones, around 89% seen once; the top ten hold approximately 22%. The source was peripheral blood, collected before any cancer treatment. This receptor was taken from a woman aged 35-75 years with stage I squamous cell lung carcinoma. The chain combines TRBV11-2 with TRBJ2-3; D is uncertain. The CDR3 here is CASSLDTQYF. CDR3 DNA sequence: TGTGCCAGCAGCTTAGATACGCAGTATTTT.